A selection of T cell receptor beta chains follows, all from one sample in a study of blood T cell repertoires in COVID-19. Assay used: immunoSEQ multiplex PCR; TCRdb lists only in-frame clones, some missing. The sample shows fewer than 200,000 clones, 89% of them seen only once. Sequencing was carried out using peripheral blood. The receptors shown here come from a man aged 18-30 years who had recovered from COVID-19. CDR3s include the opening cysteine and the closing phenylalanine or tryptophan. A D gene is named only where the DNA matches it firmly. Clone size appears in some rows only: once, few, many, or a class for an expanded clone.

v_gene: TRBV29-1; abundance: .; d_gene: TRBD1; len: 13; j_gene: TRBJ2-5; CDR3nt: TGCAGCGTTGCCCCAGGGGGTAGGGAGACCCAGTACTTC; CDR3aa: CSVAPGGRETQYF
v_gene: TRBV12-3/TRBV12-4; abundance: .; d_gene: .; len: 13; j_gene: TRBJ1-1; CDR3nt: TGTGCCAGCAGTCTCGAGGGGAACACTGAAGCTTTCTTT; CDR3aa: CASSLEGNTEAFF
v_gene: TRBV25-1; abundance: .; d_gene: TRBD1; len: 16; j_gene: TRBJ1-5; CDR3nt: TGTGCCAGCAGTGGGCAGGGGGGTAAGGGGAATCAGCCCCAGCATTTT; CDR3aa: CASSGQGGKGNQPQHF
v_gene: TRBV6-2/TRBV6-3; abundance: .; d_gene: TRBD1; len: 14; j_gene: TRBJ2-7; CDR3nt: TGTGCCAGCAGTTCCCAGGGGGCGGTCTACGAGCAGTACTTC; CDR3aa: CASSSQGAVYEQYF
v_gene: TRBV5-5; abundance: .; d_gene: .; len: 14; j_gene: TRBJ2-3; CDR3nt: TGTGCCAGCAGATTTAGTTTGTCCTTCGATACGCAGTATTTT; CDR3aa: CASRFSLSFDTQYF
v_gene: TRBV6-5; abundance: .; d_gene: TRBD2; len: 15; j_gene: TRBJ2-7; CDR3nt: TGTGCCAGCAGCAACCCGGGACTAGCGGGAGAAAAGCAGTACTTC; CDR3aa: CASSNPGLAGEKQYF
v_gene: TRBV30; abundance: once; d_gene: .; len: 13; j_gene: TRBJ1-1; CDR3nt: TGTGCCTGGAAAACAGATATGAACACTGAAGCTTTCTTT; CDR3aa: CAWKTDMNTEAFF
v_gene: TRBV19; abundance: .; d_gene: .; len: 14; j_gene: TRBJ2-1; CDR3nt: TGTGCCAGTGGATTGGGACAGCGGGCCGTGGAGCAGTTCTTC; CDR3aa: CASGLGQRAVEQFF
v_gene: TRBV2; abundance: .; d_gene: TRBD1; len: 12; j_gene: TRBJ1-1; CDR3nt: TGTGCCAGCAATACAGGGGGCATAGTAGCTTTCTTT; CDR3aa: CASNTGGIVAFF
v_gene: TRBV3-1/TRBV3-2; abundance: once; d_gene: .; len: 15; j_gene: TRBJ1-1; CDR3nt: TGTGCCAGCAGCCAAGCAGGGTCCATGAACACTGAAGCTTTCTTT; CDR3aa: CASSQAGSMNTEAFF
v_gene: TRBV7-2; abundance: .; d_gene: TRBD2; len: 15; j_gene: TRBJ2-1; CDR3nt: TGTGCCAGCAGCTGGACTAGCGGGCCCTACAATGAGCAGTTCTTC; CDR3aa: CASSWTSGPYNEQFF
v_gene: TRBV9; abundance: .; d_gene: .; len: 16; j_gene: TRBJ2-1; CDR3nt: TGTGCCAGCAGCGATTACGCAGGGGTACACCCAAATGAGCAGTTCTTC; CDR3aa: CASSDYAGVHPNEQFF
v_gene: TRBV5-1; abundance: .; d_gene: .; len: 13; j_gene: TRBJ2-3; CDR3nt: TGCGCCAGCAGCTTGTGGCCGGGAGATACGCAGTATTTT; CDR3aa: CASSLWPGDTQYF
v_gene: TRBV20-1; abundance: .; d_gene: TRBD2; len: 15; j_gene: TRBJ2-1; CDR3nt: TGCAGTGCTAGTACCGGACTAGCGGGAGAACGGTGGCGGTTCTTC; CDR3aa: CSASTGLAGERWRFF
v_gene: TRBV13; abundance: once; d_gene: TRBD1; len: 13; j_gene: TRBJ2-5; CDR3nt: TGTGCCAGCAGCTTGGGACAGGGAGAGACCCAGTACTTC; CDR3aa: CASSLGQGETQYF
v_gene: TRBV27; abundance: .; d_gene: .; len: 15; j_gene: TRBJ2-6; CDR3nt: TGTGCCAGCAGTTTCTGGAGCTCTGGGGCCAACGTCCTGACTTTC; CDR3aa: CASSFWSSGANVLTF
v_gene: TRBV6-2/TRBV6-3; abundance: .; d_gene: .; len: 14; j_gene: TRBJ1-3; CDR3nt: TGTGCCAGCAGTTTGACCCGAGGAGGAAACACCATATATTTT; CDR3aa: CASSLTRGGNTIYF
v_gene: TRBV4-3; abundance: once; d_gene: .; len: 13; j_gene: TRBJ1-5; CDR3nt: TGCGCCAGCAGCCAAGATCTTCATCAGCCCCAGCATTTT; CDR3aa: CASSQDLHQPQHF
v_gene: TRBV6-2/TRBV6-3; abundance: .; d_gene: TRBD2; len: 15; j_gene: TRBJ2-2; CDR3nt: TGTGCCAGCAGCACCCTAGCGGGGTACACCGGGGAGCTGTTTTTT; CDR3aa: CASSTLAGYTGELFF
v_gene: TRBV2; abundance: many; d_gene: TRBD1; len: 14; j_gene: TRBJ1-6; CDR3nt: TGTGCCAGCAGTGAGACAGGGGGCAGATCACCCCTCCACTTT; CDR3aa: CASSETGGRSPLHF
v_gene: TRBV27; abundance: .; d_gene: TRBD1; len: 17; j_gene: TRBJ2-7; CDR3nt: TGTGCCAGCAGTTTAATTCTAGGGACAGGGCTAACCTACGAGCAGTACTTC; CDR3aa: CASSLILGTGLTYEQYF
v_gene: TRBV7-2; abundance: .; d_gene: TRBD1; len: 14; j_gene: TRBJ2-5; CDR3nt: TGTGCCAGCAGAGGGACAGGGTGGAGGGAGACCCAGTACTTC; CDR3aa: CASRGTGWRETQYF
v_gene: TRBV7-9; abundance: .; d_gene: TRBD1; len: 17; j_gene: TRBJ2-7; CDR3nt: TGTGTCAGCAGCTTAGGACCCGGGACAGGGTCATCATACGAGCAGTACTTC; CDR3aa: CVSSLGPGTGSSYEQYF
v_gene: TRBV7-8; abundance: .; d_gene: .; len: 15; j_gene: TRBJ2-3; CDR3nt: TGTGCCAGCAGCTTAGCGGGGCTAGACACAGATACGCAGTATTTT; CDR3aa: CASSLAGLDTDTQYF
v_gene: TRBV13; abundance: .; d_gene: .; len: 13; j_gene: TRBJ2-7; CDR3nt: TGTGCCAGCAGCCCCGGGGAGTCCCGAGGGCAGTACTTC; CDR3aa: CASSPGESRGQYF
v_gene: TRBV5-6; abundance: .; d_gene: TRBD1; len: 14; j_gene: TRBJ1-2; CDR3nt: TGTGCCAGCAGCCCCGGACAGGCTAACTATGGCTACACCTTC; CDR3aa: CASSPGQANYGYTF
v_gene: TRBV19; abundance: .; d_gene: TRBD1; len: 14; j_gene: TRBJ1-1; CDR3nt: TGTGCCAGTAGTATGACAGGGGCCAACACTGAAGCTTTCTTT; CDR3aa: CASSMTGANTEAFF
v_gene: TRBV19; abundance: .; d_gene: .; len: 11; j_gene: TRBJ1-1; CDR3nt: TGTGCCAGTAGTATAACAGGGAAAGCTTTCTTT; CDR3aa: CASSITGKAFF
v_gene: TRBV25-1; abundance: .; d_gene: .; len: 15; j_gene: TRBJ1-3; CDR3nt: TGTGCCAGCAGTTCCTCGGACATTTCTGGAAACACCATATATTTT; CDR3aa: CASSSSDISGNTIYF
v_gene: TRBV7-2; abundance: few; d_gene: .; len: 14; j_gene: TRBJ2-7; CDR3nt: TGTGCCAGCAGCTTCTATACCAGCGAGTACGAGCAGTACTTC; CDR3aa: CASSFYTSEYEQYF
v_gene: TRBV18; abundance: .; d_gene: .; len: 16; j_gene: TRBJ1-3; CDR3nt: TGTGCCAGCTCACCGACCGGGACAAGCTCTGGAAACACCATATATTTT; CDR3aa: CASSPTGTSSGNTIYF
v_gene: TRBV2; abundance: few; d_gene: .; len: 14; j_gene: TRBJ1-5; CDR3nt: TGTGCCAGCAGTGAGATGGCAGGCCCTCAGCCCCAGCATTTT; CDR3aa: CASSEMAGPQPQHF
v_gene: TRBV6-1; abundance: .; d_gene: TRBD2; len: 14; j_gene: TRBJ2-7; CDR3nt: TGTGCCAGCAGTGATTCGGGGGGGCACTACGAGCAGTACTTC; CDR3aa: CASSDSGGHYEQYF
v_gene: TRBV19; abundance: once; d_gene: .; len: 15; j_gene: TRBJ1-2; CDR3nt: TGTGCCAGTAGTAACCCTCGGGGGGCCTACTATGGCTACACCTTC; CDR3aa: CASSNPRGAYYGYTF
v_gene: TRBV3-1/TRBV3-2; abundance: .; d_gene: .; len: 14; j_gene: TRBJ2-1; CDR3nt: TGTGCCAGCAGCCAAGGGCTACTAGACAATGAGCAGTTCTTC; CDR3aa: CASSQGLLDNEQFF
v_gene: TRBV7-2; abundance: .; d_gene: .; len: 16; j_gene: TRBJ1-3; CDR3nt: TGTGCCAGCAGCTTCAACAGGGTTAACTCTGGAAACACCATATATTTT; CDR3aa: CASSFNRVNSGNTIYF
v_gene: TRBV27; abundance: .; d_gene: .; len: 13; j_gene: TRBJ2-7; CDR3nt: TGTGCCAGCAGTTGGTCGGGAACCTACGAGCAGTACTTC; CDR3aa: CASSWSGTYEQYF
v_gene: TRBV25-1; abundance: once; d_gene: TRBD1; len: 15; j_gene: TRBJ1-2; CDR3nt: TGTGCCAGCAGTGACTCCAGGACAGGCCATGGGGGCTACACCTTC; CDR3aa: CASSDSRTGHGGYTF
v_gene: TRBV9; abundance: .; d_gene: .; len: 16; j_gene: TRBJ1-6; CDR3nt: TGTGCCAGCAGCGGGGGGGAGGGCAGCTATAATTCACCCCTCCACTTT; CDR3aa: CASSGGEGSYNSPLHF
v_gene: TRBV5-5; abundance: .; d_gene: .; len: 16; j_gene: TRBJ2-3; CDR3nt: TGTGCCAGCAGCGGTGCGGGGCTAACTAGCACAGATACGCAGTATTTT; CDR3aa: CASSGAGLTSTDTQYF
v_gene: TRBV30; abundance: once; d_gene: .; len: 15; j_gene: TRBJ1-5; CDR3nt: TGTGCCTGGAGTCTCGGGGGGAGAGGCAATCAGCCCCAGCATTTT; CDR3aa: CAWSLGGRGNQPQHF
v_gene: TRBV5-4; abundance: .; d_gene: TRBD2; len: 15; j_gene: TRBJ2-1; CDR3nt: TGTGCCAGCAGACGGACTAGCGTGTCCTACAATGAGCAGTTCTTC; CDR3aa: CASRRTSVSYNEQFF
v_gene: TRBV4-3; abundance: few; d_gene: .; len: 16; j_gene: TRBJ2-1; CDR3nt: TGCGCCAGCAGCCAAGAATGGGCGAGCTCCTACAATGAGCAGTTCTTC; CDR3aa: CASSQEWASSYNEQFF
v_gene: TRBV7-3; abundance: .; d_gene: .; len: 15; j_gene: TRBJ2-2; CDR3nt: TGTGCCAGCAGCCCAAGGGGGGACAGCACCGGGGAGCTGTTTTTT; CDR3aa: CASSPRGDSTGELFF
v_gene: TRBV7-8; abundance: .; d_gene: TRBD1; len: 14; j_gene: TRBJ2-7; CDR3nt: TGTGCCAGCAGCAGGGGGACAGAGACCTACGAGCAGTACTTC; CDR3aa: CASSRGTETYEQYF
v_gene: TRBV19; abundance: .; d_gene: TRBD2; len: 14; j_gene: TRBJ2-1; CDR3nt: TGTGCCAGCCCCTCTAGCGGGAGAGGAAATGAGCAGTTCTTC; CDR3aa: CASPSSGRGNEQFF
v_gene: TRBV5-1; abundance: .; d_gene: TRBD1; len: 16; j_gene: TRBJ1-1; CDR3nt: TGCGCCAGCAGTTCCGGGACAGGGGGCCTAAACACTGAAGCTTTCTTT; CDR3aa: CASSSGTGGLNTEAFF
v_gene: TRBV2; abundance: .; d_gene: .; len: 13; j_gene: TRBJ1-3; CDR3nt: TGTGCCAGCAGTGAATCCAGGGGAAACACCATATATTTT; CDR3aa: CASSESRGNTIYF
v_gene: TRBV5-4; abundance: .; d_gene: TRBD2; len: 12; j_gene: TRBJ2-2; CDR3nt: TGTGCCAGCAGCCGGGAGGCCGGGGAGCTGTTTTTT; CDR3aa: CASSREAGELFF
v_gene: TRBV7-7; abundance: .; d_gene: .; len: 13; j_gene: TRBJ2-5; CDR3nt: TGTGCTAGCAGCCGCGGACAGAGAGAGACCCAGTACTTC; CDR3aa: CASSRGQRETQYF
v_gene: TRBV5-6; abundance: .; d_gene: TRBD1; len: 15; j_gene: TRBJ2-1; CDR3nt: TGTGCCAGCAGCTTGGAGGACAGGGGAGCCAATGAGCAGTTCTTC; CDR3aa: CASSLEDRGANEQFF